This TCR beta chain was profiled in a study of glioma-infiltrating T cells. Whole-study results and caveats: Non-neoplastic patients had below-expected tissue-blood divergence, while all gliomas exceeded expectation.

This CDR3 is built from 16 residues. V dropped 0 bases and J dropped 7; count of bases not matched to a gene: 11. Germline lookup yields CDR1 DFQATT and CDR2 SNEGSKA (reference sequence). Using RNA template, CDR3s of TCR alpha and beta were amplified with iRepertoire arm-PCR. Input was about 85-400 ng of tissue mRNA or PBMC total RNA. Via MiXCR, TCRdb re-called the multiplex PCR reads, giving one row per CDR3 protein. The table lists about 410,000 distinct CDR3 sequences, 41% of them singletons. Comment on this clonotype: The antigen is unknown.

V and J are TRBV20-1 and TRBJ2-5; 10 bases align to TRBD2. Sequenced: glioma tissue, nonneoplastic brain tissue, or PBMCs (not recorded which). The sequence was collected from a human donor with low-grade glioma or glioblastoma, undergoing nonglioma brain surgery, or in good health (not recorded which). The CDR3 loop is CSARDVRTSGGGTQYF. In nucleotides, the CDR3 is TGCAGTGCTAGAGATGTAAGGACTAGCGGAGGGGGGACCCAGTACTTC.